A single T cell receptor (beta chain) is shown here with its context. No antigen is known for it. Trimming took 5 bases from V and 6 from J; bases not matched to a gene: 9. This CDR3 spans 15 amino acids. Germline V gene lookup returns CDR1 MNHEY and CDR2 SVGEGT. The source of the sample is a study of response to subunit inactivated influenza vaccine. MiXCR, run by TCRdb on the RT-PCR reads, gives a single entry per CDR3 protein. The sample yields approximately 290,000 distinct CDR3 sequences, approximately 23% seen once. General observations from the study: There was a suggestion from the authors that each seasonal influenza vaccination recruits few new T cells.

The rearrangement joins TRBV6-2 or TRBV6-3 to TRBJ1-2; TRBD1 matches at 10 bases. This receptor was taken from a man in his fifties or sixties who received an inactivated influenza vaccine. The sequencing here drew on PBMCs from blood, taken less than 22 months after vaccination. CDR3 residues: CASSTPGQGLHGYTF. DNA of the CDR3: TGTGCCAGCAGTACCCCGGGACAGGGGCTCCATGGCTACACCTTC.